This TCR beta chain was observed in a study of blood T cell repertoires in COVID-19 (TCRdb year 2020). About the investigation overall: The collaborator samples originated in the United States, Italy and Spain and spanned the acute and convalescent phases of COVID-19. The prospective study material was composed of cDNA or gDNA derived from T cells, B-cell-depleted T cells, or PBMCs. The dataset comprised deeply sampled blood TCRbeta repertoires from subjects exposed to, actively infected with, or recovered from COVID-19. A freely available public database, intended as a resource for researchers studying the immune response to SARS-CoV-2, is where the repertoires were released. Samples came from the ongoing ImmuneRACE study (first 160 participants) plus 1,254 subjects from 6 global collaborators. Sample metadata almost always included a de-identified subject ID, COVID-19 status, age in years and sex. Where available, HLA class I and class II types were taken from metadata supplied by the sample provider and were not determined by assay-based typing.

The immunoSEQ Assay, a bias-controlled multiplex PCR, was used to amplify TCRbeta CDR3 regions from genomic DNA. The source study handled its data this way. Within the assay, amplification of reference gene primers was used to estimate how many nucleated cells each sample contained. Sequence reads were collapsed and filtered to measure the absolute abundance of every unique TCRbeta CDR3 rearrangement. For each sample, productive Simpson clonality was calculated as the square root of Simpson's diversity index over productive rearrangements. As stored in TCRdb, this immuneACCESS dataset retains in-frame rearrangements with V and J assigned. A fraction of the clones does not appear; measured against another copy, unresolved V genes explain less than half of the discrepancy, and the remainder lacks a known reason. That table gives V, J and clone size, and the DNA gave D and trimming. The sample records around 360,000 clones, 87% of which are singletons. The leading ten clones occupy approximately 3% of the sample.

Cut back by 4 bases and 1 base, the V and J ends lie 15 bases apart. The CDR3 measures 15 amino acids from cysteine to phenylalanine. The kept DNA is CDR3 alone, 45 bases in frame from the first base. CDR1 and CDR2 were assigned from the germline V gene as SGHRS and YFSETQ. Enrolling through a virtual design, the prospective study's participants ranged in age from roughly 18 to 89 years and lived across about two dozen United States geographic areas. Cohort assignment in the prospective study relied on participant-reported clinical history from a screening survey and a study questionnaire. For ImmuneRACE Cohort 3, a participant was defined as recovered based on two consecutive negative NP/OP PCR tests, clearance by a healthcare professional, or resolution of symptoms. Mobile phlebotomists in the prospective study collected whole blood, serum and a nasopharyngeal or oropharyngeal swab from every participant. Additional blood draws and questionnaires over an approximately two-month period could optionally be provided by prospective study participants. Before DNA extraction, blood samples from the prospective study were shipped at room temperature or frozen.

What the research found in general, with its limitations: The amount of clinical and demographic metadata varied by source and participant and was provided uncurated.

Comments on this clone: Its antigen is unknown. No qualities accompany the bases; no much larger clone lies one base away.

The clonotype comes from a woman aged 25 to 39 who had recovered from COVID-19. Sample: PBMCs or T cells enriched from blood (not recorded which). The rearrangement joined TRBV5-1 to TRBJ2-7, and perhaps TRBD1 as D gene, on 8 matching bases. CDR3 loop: CASSPIQGGSYEQYF. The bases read TGCGCCAGCAGCCCGATACAGGGGGGGTCCTACGAGCAGTACTTC.